This is a list of T cell receptor beta chains from one sample in a study of cytomegalovirus exposure and HLA in healthy donors. Assay: immunoSEQ multiplex PCR; the TCRdb copy retains only in-frame clones and omits some. Altogether about 160,000 clones are present, 81% being singletons, with the ten largest covering under 15%. The source material was PBMCs. These receptors all stem from a woman aged 45-59 years in good health and CMV-seronegative. CDR3s include the opening cysteine and the closing phenylalanine or tryptophan. A D gene is named only where the DNA matches it firmly. Only some rows state a clone size, as once, few, many or a class for expanded clones.

v_call	d_call	j_call	clone_size	cdr3_length	cdr3_aa	cdr3_nt
TRBV23-1	TRBD2	TRBJ2-1	once	17	CASSQSLVAGDGAKQFF	TGCGCCAGCAGTCAATCGCTGGTAGCGGGAGATGGGGCCAAGCAGTTCTTC
TRBV19	TRBD2	TRBJ2-5	-	15	CASSISLAGLETQYF	TGTGCCAGTAGTATATCCCTAGCGGGGTTGGAGACCCAGTACTTC
TRBV9	TRBD2	TRBJ2-3	-	18	CASSPRTSRATSTDTQYF	TGTGCCAGCAGCCCAAGGACTAGTAGGGCGACTAGCACAGATACGCAGTATTTT
TRBV19	TRBD1	TRBJ2-7	-	12	CASSRGQDEQYF	TGTGCCAGTAGTAGAGGACAGGACGAGCAGTACTTC
TRBV10-1	-	TRBJ2-2	-	15	CASSLCGANTGELFF	TGCGCCAGCAGTCTCTGCGGGGCGAACACCGGGGAGCTGTTTTTT
TRBV7-2	-	TRBJ1-3	-	14	CASSLNRAGNTIYF	TGTGCCAGCAGCTTAAACAGGGCTGGAAACACCATATATTTT
TRBV7-2	TRBD2	TRBJ2-1	-	16	CASSLGLAGLGDEQFF	TGTGCCAGCAGCCTAGGACTAGCGGGGCTCGGGGATGAGCAGTTCTTC
TRBV28	TRBD1	TRBJ1-6	-	12	CASWDRNSPLHF	TGTGCCAGTTGGGACAGAAATTCACCCCTCCACTTT
TRBV18	-	TRBJ2-7	-	14	CASSPLGSSYEQYF	TGTGCCAGCTCACCATTGGGGAGCTCCTACGAGCAGTACTTC
TRBV11-3	TRBD2	TRBJ2-7	-	15	CASSLLSGRSGEQYF	TGTGCCAGCAGCTTACTAAGCGGGAGGTCTGGGGAGCAGTACTTC
TRBV27	-	TRBJ2-1	-	17	CASSISGTTTSYNEQFF	TGTGCCAGCAGCATATCCGGGACAACTACGTCCTACAATGAGCAGTTCTTC
TRBV29-1	-	TRBJ2-3	-	13	CSVVGGSTDTQYF	TGCAGCGTTGTTGGAGGGAGCACAGATACGCAGTATTTT
TRBV6-5	TRBD2	TRBJ2-7	once	13	CATTRTSGSEQYF	TGTGCCACCACCCGCACCAGCGGGAGCGAGCAGTACTTC
TRBV30	TRBD2	TRBJ2-2	-	14	CAWRGLEYPGELFF	TGTGCCTGGAGAGGACTAGAGTATCCCGGGGAGCTGTTTTTT
TRBV13	-	TRBJ1-2	few	14	CASSLNRVIYGYTF	TGTGCCAGCAGCTTAAACAGGGTGATCTATGGCTACACCTTC
TRBV28	TRBD1	TRBJ2-7	-	14	CASRPGTGFYEQYF	TGTGCCAGCAGACCCGGGACAGGGTTCTACGAGCAGTACTTC
TRBV12-5	TRBD2	TRBJ2-7	-	21	CASGLVINRLAGGPSMGEQYF	TGTGCTAGTGGTTTGGTTATTAATAGACTAGCGGGGGGCCCGTCGATGGGCGAGCAGTACTTC
TRBV6-1	-	TRBJ1-1	-	15	CASSDRTLGGTEAFF	TGTGCCAGCAGTGACCGGACTCTGGGGGGCACTGAAGCTTTCTTT
TRBV15	TRBD1	TRBJ1-1	once	13	CATSLQGQGEAFF	TGTGCCACCAGTCTCCAGGGACAGGGAGAAGCTTTCTTT
TRBV5-4	TRBD2	TRBJ2-2	-	16	CASSPLAGGYTGELFF	TGTGCCAGCAGCCCGCTAGCGGGAGGATACACCGGGGAGCTGTTTTTT
TRBV27	TRBD2	TRBJ2-5	-	14	CASSSGLAGGEQYF	TGTGCCAGCAGTTCGGGACTAGCGGGAGGAGAGCAGTACTTC
TRBV6-1	-	TRBJ2-3	-	13	CASSPKRGDTQYF	TGTGCCAGCAGTCCGAAAAGGGGAGATACGCAGTATTTT
TRBV4-1	TRBD2	TRBJ2-7	-	16	CASSETGLAGRDEQYF	TGCGCCAGCAGCGAGACGGGACTAGCGGGGCGGGACGAGCAGTACTTC
TRBV6-5	-	TRBJ2-1	once	13	CASRWDLDNEQFF	TGTGCCAGCAGGTGGGACTTAGACAATGAGCAGTTCTTC
TRBV2	TRBD1	TRBJ1-2	-	15	CASRISRDRLYGYTF	TGTGCCAGCAGGATAAGCCGGGACAGGCTTTATGGCTACACCTTC
TRBV18	-	TRBJ2-3	-	13	CASSPPSTDTQYF	TGTGCCAGCTCACCCCCTAGCACAGATACGCAGTATTTT